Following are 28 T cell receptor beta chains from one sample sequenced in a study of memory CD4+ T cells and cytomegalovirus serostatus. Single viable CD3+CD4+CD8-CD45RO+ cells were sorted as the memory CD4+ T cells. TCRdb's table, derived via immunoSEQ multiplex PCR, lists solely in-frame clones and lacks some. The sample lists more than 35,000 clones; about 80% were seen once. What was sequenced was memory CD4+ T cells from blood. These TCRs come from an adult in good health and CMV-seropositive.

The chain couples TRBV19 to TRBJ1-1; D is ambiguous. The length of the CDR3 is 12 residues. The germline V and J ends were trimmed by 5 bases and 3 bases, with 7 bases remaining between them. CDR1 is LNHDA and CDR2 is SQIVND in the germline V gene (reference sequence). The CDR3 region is CASSDRDTEAFF. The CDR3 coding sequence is TGTGCCAGTAGTGATAGGGACACTGAAGCTTTCTTT.

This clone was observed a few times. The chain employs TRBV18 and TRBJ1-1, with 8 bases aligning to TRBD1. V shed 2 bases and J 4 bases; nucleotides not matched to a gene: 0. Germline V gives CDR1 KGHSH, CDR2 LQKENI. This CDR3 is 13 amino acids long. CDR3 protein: CASSPGTGTEAFF. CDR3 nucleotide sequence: TGTGCCAGCTCACCAGGGACAGGCACTGAAGCTTTCTTT.

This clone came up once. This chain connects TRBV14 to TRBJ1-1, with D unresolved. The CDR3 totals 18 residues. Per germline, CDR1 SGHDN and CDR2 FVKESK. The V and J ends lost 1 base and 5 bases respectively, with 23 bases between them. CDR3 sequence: CASSQGRYRTVRRTEAFF. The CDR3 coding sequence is TGTGCCAGCAGCCAAGGTCGGTACCGGACCGTCAGGAGGACTGAAGCTTTCTTT.

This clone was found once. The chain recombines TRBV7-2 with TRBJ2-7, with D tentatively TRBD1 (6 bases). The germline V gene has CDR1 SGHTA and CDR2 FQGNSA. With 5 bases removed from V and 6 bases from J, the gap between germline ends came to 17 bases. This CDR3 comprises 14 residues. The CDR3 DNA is TGTGCCAGCAGCCAGCGCTCGGGCAGGGGCGAGCAGTACTTC. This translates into CASSQRSGRGEQYF.

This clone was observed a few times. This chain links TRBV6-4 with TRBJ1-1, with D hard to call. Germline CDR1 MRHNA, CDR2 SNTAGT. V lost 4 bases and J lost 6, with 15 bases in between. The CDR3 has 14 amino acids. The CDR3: CASSAIPAGSEAFF. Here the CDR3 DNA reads TGTGCCAGCAGTGCGATCCCGGCTGGGTCTGAAGCTTTCTTT.

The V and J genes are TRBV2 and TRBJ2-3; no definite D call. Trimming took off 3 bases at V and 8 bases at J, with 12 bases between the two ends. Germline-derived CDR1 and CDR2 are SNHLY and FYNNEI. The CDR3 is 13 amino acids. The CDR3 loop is CASSDDLLLTQYF. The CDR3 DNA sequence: TGTGCCAGCAGTGACGACCTACTTCTTACGCAGTATTTT.

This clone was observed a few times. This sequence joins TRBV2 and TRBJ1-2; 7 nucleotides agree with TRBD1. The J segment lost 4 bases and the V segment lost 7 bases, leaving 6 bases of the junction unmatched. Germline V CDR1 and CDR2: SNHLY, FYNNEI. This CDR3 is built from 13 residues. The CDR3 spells CASTLTGRYGYTF. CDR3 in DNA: TGTGCCAGCACTTTGACAGGGCGCTATGGCTACACCTTC.

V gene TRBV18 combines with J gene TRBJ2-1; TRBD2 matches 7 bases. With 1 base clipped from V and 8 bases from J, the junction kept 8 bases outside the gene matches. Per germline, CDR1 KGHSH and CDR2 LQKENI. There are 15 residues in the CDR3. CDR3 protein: CASSPRAGLLYEQFF. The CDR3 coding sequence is TGTGCCAGCTCACCACGAGCGGGGTTGTTGTATGAGCAGTTCTTC. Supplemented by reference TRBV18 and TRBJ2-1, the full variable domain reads NAGVMQNPRHLVRRRGQEARLRCSPMKGHSHVYWYRQLPEEGLKFMVYLQKENIIDESGMPKERFSAEFPKEGPSILRIQQVVRGDSAAYFCASSPRAGLLYEQFFGPGTRLTVL.

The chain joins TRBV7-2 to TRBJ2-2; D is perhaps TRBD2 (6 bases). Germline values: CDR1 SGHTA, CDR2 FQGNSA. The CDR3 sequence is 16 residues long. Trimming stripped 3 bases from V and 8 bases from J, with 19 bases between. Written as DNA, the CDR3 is TGTGCCAGCAGCTTTCGCTTGGGCGGGGAGGCAGGGGAGCTGTTTTTT. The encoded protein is CASSFRLGGEAGELFF.

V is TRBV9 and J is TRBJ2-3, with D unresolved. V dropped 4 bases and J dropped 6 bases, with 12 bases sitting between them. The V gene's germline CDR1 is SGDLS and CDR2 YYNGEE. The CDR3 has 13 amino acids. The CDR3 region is CASSSQRGDTQYF. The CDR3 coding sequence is TGTGCCAGCAGCAGTCAACGCGGCGATACGCAGTATTTT. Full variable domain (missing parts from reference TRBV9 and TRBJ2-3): DSGVTQTPKHLITATGQRVTLRCSPRSGDLSVYWYQQSLDQGLQFLIQYYNGEERAKGNILERFSAQQFPDLHSELNLSSLELGDSALYFCASSSQRGDTQYFGPGTRLTVL.

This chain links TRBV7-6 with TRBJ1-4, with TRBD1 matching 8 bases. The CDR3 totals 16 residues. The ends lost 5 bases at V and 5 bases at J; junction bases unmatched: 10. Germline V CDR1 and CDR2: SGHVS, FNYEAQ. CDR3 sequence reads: CASSPSGTGANEKLFF. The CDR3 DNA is TGTGCCAGCAGCCCCTCAGGGACAGGAGCCAATGAAAAACTGTTTTTT.

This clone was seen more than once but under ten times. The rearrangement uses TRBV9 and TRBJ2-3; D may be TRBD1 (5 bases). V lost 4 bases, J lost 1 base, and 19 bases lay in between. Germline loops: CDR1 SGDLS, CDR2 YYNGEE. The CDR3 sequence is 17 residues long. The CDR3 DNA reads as TGTGCCAGCAGCCCCGGCGCAGGGCGATCCGGCACAGATACGCAGTATTTT. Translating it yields CASSPGAGRSGTDTQYF.

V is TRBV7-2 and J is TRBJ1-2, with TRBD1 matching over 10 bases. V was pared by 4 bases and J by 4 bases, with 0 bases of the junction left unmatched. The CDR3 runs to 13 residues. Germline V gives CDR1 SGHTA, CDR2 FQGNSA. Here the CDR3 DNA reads TGTGCCAGCAGCTGGGACAGGGGCTATGGCTACACCTTC. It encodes CASSWDRGYGYTF.

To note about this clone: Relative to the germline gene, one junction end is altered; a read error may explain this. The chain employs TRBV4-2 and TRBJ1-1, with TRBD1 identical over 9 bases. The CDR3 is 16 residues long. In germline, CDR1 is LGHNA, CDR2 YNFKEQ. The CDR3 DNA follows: TGTGCCAGCAACCAACCGCCGGGACAGGGAAACACTGAAGCTTTCTTT. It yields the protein CASNQPPGQGNTEAFF.

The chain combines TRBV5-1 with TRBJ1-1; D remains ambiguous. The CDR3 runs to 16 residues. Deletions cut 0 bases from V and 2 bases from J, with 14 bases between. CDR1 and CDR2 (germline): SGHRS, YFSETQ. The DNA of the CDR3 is TGCGCCAGCAGCTTGGGGTCATTGGGCGCTAACACTGAAGCTTTCTTT. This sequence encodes CASSLGSLGANTEAFF.

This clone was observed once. CDR3 coding DNA: TGTGCCATCAGTGAGTCAGATCAGCCCCAGCATTTT. Protein product: CAISESDQPQHF. The J gene is TRBJ1-5, the V gene TRBV10-3, with D uncertain. The CDR3 totals 12 residues. V shed 0 bases and J shed 5 bases, with 2 bases lying between them. Germline lookup yields CDR1 ENHRY and CDR2 SYGVKD.

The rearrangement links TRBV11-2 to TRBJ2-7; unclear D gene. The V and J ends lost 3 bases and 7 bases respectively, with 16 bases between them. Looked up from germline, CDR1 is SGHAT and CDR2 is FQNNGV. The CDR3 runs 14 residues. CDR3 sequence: CASSFSPSMIEQYF. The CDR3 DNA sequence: TGTGCCAGCAGCTTTAGTCCTAGTATGATAGAGCAGTACTTC.

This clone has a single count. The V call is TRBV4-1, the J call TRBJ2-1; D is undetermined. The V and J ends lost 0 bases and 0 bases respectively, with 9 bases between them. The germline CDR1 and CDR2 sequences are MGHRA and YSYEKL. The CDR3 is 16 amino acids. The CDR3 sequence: CASSQEALSSYNEQFF. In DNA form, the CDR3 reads TGCGCCAGCAGCCAAGAAGCACTTAGCTCCTACAATGAGCAGTTCTTC.

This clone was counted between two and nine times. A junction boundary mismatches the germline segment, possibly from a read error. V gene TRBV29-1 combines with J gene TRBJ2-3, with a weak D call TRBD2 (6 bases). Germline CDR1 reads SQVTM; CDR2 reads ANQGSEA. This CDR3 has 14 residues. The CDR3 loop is CSGEPGGITDTQYF. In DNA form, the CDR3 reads TGCAGCGGTGAACCAGGAGGGATCACAGATACGCAGTATTTT.

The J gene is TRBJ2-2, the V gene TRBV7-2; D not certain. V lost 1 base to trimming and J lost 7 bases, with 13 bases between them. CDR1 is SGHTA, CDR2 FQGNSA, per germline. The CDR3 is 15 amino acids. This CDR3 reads CASSLVQPTGGELFF. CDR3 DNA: TGTGCCAGCAGCTTAGTTCAGCCGACGGGCGGGGAGCTGTTTTTT.

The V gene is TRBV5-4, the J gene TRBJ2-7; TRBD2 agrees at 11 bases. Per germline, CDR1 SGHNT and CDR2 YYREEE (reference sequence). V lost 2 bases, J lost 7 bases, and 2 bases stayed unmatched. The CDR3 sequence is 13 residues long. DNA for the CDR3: TGTGCCAGCAGCTTTAGCGGGGGGGCGGAGCAGTACTTC. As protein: CASSFSGGAEQYF. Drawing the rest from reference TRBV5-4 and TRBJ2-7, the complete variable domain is ETGVTQSPTHLIKTRGQQVTLRCSSQSGHNTVSWYQQALGQGPQFIFQYYREEENGRGNFPPRFSGLQFPNYSSELNVNALELDDSALYLCASSFSGGAEQYFGPGTRLTVT.

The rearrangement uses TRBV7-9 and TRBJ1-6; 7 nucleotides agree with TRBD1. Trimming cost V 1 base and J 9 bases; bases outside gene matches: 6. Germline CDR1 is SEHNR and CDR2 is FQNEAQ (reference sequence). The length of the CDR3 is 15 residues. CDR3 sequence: CASSLGSGGRSPLHF. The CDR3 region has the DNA TGTGCCAGCAGCTTAGGGTCAGGGGGTCGTTCACCCCTCCACTTT. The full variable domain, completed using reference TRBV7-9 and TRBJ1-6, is DTGVSQNPRHKITKRGQNVTFRCDPISEHNRLYWYRQTLGQGPEFLTYFQNEAQLEKSRLLSDRFSAERPKGSFSTLEIQRTEQGDSAMYLCASSLGSGGRSPLHFGNGTRLTVT.

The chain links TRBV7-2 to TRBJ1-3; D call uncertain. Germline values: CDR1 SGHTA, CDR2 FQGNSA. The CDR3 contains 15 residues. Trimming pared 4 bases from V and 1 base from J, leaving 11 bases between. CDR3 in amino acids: CASSSFIGSGNTIYF. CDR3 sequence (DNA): TGTGCCAGCAGCTCCTTCATCGGTTCTGGAAACACCATATATTTT.

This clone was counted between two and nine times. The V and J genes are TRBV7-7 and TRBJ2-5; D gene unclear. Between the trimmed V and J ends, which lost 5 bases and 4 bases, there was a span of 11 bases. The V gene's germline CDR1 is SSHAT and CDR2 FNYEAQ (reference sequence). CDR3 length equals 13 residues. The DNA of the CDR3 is TGTGCCAGCAGCCAAGGCTTGGGAGAGACCCAGTACTTC. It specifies CASSQGLGETQYF.

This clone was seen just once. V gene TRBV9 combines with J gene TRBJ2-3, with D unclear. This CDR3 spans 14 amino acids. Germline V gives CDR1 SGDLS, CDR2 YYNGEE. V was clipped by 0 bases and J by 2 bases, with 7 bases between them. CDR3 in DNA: TGTGCCAGCAGCGTAGGGCCTCTCACAGATACGCAGTATTTT. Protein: CASSVGPLTDTQYF.

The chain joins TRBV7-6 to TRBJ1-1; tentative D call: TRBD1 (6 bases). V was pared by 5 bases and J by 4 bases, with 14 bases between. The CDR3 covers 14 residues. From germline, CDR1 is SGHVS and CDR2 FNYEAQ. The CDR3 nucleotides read TGTGCCAGCAGCATACAGGGAAAAGGCACTGAAGCTTTCTTT. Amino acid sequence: CASSIQGKGTEAFF.

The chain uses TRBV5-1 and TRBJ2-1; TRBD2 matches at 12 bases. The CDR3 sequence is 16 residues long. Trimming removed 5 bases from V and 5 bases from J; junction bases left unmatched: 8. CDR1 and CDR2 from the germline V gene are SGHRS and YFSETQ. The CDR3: CASSYLAGGSDNEQFF. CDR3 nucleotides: TGCGCCAGCAGTTATCTAGCGGGAGGGAGCGACAATGAGCAGTTCTTC.

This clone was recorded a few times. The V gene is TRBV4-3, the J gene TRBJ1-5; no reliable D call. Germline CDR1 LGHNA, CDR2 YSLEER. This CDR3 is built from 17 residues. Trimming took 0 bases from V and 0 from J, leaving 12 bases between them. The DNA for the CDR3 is TGCGCCAGCAGCCAAGATTACGGCAGCCATAGCAATCAGCCCCAGCATTTT. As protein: CASSQDYGSHSNQPQHF.